This T cell receptor beta chain emerged from a study of cytomegalovirus exposure and HLA in healthy donors (TCRdb year 2017). Context from the whole study: A later analysis indicated that the 100 to 150 validation repertoires were generated on the platform also employed for the approximately 690 repertoires of the first cohort. The study aimed to test whether cataloging public T cell receptors could reveal signatures of past pathogen exposure. A separate validation cohort of over a hundred different subjects was used in addition to the approximately 700-subject first cohort. High-throughput TCR immunosequencing, statistical association of individual TCRs with disease status, and machine learning were combined to predict cytomegalovirus infection status.

Libraries were made using the immunoSEQ multiplex PCR assay. The original pipeline was this. A statistical classification framework was built for diagnosing cytomegalovirus status from the catalog of TCR beta chain sequences. TCRdb took this table from immuneACCESS and kept in-frame rearrangements with V and J called. Such tables lack part of the clones; where checked against another copy, unresolved V genes explain under half of the gap, and the rest is unexplained. V, J and clone size are those of that table, while D and trimming were read from the DNA. This sample comprises some 120,000 clones, more than 70% of them detected only once. The ten largest clones represent about 1.5% of the sample. Donors formed part of the validation cohort, which comprised 120 or so subjects and was distinct from the first cohort of over 500 subjects. Overall results and qualifications from the work: According to the authors, the approach could potentially be generalized to other disease states and immunological phenotypes. The study listed 150 to 200 TCR beta chains as associated with cytomegalovirus. Most TCR sequences were seen in very few donors, while some public TCRs were found in many individuals. A few of the identified cytomegalovirus-associated TCR beta chains were confirmed in vitro to be specific for cytomegalovirus antigens. The validation cohort had no HLA typing available for a later analysis, so co-occurrence within that cohort was assessed over all 120 repertoires. In both the original and validation cohorts, the classifier was reported to diagnose cytomegalovirus status with high specificity and sensitivity. In a later analysis, TCRs clustered in the first cohort were found to also tend to co-occur in the approximately 120 validation repertoires, with over 90% of cluster scores above 0.

Note on this clone: Its antigen has not been determined. Per-base qualities were not stored, and no clone one base away is much larger.

CDR1 is given as SGHRS and CDR2 as YFSETQ, both from the germline V gene. Measured from the cysteine to the phenylalanine, the CDR3 is 15 residues long. The CDR3 DNA has 45 bases and is translated from base 1. V trim: 0 bases; J trim: 5 bases; unmatched bases: 7. The sequenced sample was PBMCs. The receptor comes from a man aged 30-40 years in good health and CMV-seronegative. The chain employs TRBV5-1 and TRBJ2-7; a stretch of 8 junction bases matches TRBD1. Here the CDR3 is given as CASSLAVTGDDEQYF. At the DNA level, the sequence is TGCGCCAGCAGCTTGGCGGTGACAGGGGACGACGAGCAGTACTTC.